What follows are 25 T cell receptor beta chains derived from one specimen sequenced in a study of blood T cell repertoires in COVID-19. TCRdb keeps only in-frame clones here, not all; method: immunoSEQ multiplex PCR. The sample has hundreds of thousands of clones; nearly 90% are singletons. Sequencing was performed on PBMCs or T cells enriched from blood (not recorded which). These receptor sequences come from a woman in her forties or fifties who had been exposed to COVID-19.

This chain uses TRBV30 with TRBJ2-3, with 8 bases that match TRBD1. V dropped 2 bases and J dropped 1; count of bases not matched to a gene: 5. The CDR3 extends over 15 amino acids. The germline V gene encodes CDR1 GTSNPN and CDR2 SVGIG (reference sequence). CDR3 residues: CAWSHRTGRTDTQYF. DNA for the CDR3: TGTGCCTGGAGTCACAGGACAGGGCGCACAGATACGCAGTATTTT.

This chain connects TRBV7-2 to TRBJ1-2, with D unclear. The V end was cut by 4 bases, the J end by 4 bases, with 7 bases between. Germline CDR1 SGHTA, CDR2 FQGNSA. The CDR3 runs 12 residues. The CDR3 is CASSSSGYGYTF. Written as DNA, the CDR3 is TGTGCCAGCAGCTCCTCCGGCTATGGCTACACCTTC.

The chain joins TRBV6-5 to TRBJ1-4; 7 bases align to TRBD1. V lost 7 bases and J lost 3; bases outside the gene matches: 5. The CDR3 spans 14 residues. Per germline, CDR1 MNHEY and CDR2 SVGAGI. The CDR3 sequence: CASMAGTANEKLFF. DNA of the CDR3: TGTGCCAGCATGGCCGGGACAGCTAATGAAAAACTGTTTTTT.

V gene TRBV4-2 combines with J gene TRBJ2-5, with 10 bases identical to TRBD2. Per germline, CDR1 LGHNA and CDR2 YNFKEQ. CDR3 size: 15 residues. V lost 4 bases, J lost 5 bases, and 7 bases stayed unmatched. CDR3 loop: CASSPGLAGVETQYF. As DNA, the CDR3 is TGTGCCAGCAGCCCCGGGCTAGCGGGGGTGGAGACCCAGTACTTC.

This chain connects TRBV5-1 to TRBJ2-7; 8 nucleotides line up with TRBD1. V was clipped by 4 bases and J by 6 bases; unmatched bases: 6. The CDR3 has 13 residues. In germline, CDR1 is SGHRS, CDR2 YFSETQ. This CDR3 is CASSRTGNPEQYF. For the CDR3, the DNA is TGCGCCAGCAGCCGGACAGGGAACCCCGAGCAGTACTTC.

The chain recombines TRBV25-1 with TRBJ2-1; TRBD1 matches at 10 bases. CDR3 length: 17 amino acids. The V gene's germline CDR1 is MGHDK and CDR2 SYGVNS. Unmatched junction bases numbered 6, after V lost 2 bases and J lost 2 bases. CDR3: CASSENPGQGTYNEQFF. CDR3 coding DNA: TGTGCCAGCAGTGAAAACCCGGGACAGGGGACCTACAATGAGCAGTTCTTC.

This chain joins TRBV21-1 and TRBJ2-2; TRBD1 was called by the table and not checked on the DNA. TRBV21-1 counts as a pseudogene. CDR3 size: 17 residues. The CDR3 DNA sequence: TGTGCCCGGCCGGGACAGAACTACTTCCCGAACACCGGGGAGCTGTTTTTT. Translation gives CARPGQNYFPNTGELFF.

The chain recombines TRBV4-1 with TRBJ1-6; D gene unclear. CDR3 length: 14 amino acids. V lost 5 bases and J lost 7, with 12 bases in between. In germline, CDR1 is MGHRA, CDR2 YSYEKL. CDR3 bases: TGCGCCAGCAGCACGCGTACGAGCAATTCACCCCTCCACTTT. This encodes CASSTRTSNSPLHF.

This clone was counted between two and nine times. V and J are TRBV18 and TRBJ1-5; a weak D match, TRBD1 (5 bases). Looked up from germline, CDR1 is KGHSH and CDR2 is LQKENI. Trimming removed 6 bases from V and 11 bases from J, with 23 bases in between. The CDR3 loop spans 15 amino acids. CDR3 sequence reads: CASSFQGDPAQAQHF. CDR3 in DNA: TGTGCCAGCTCCTTTCAAGGGGATCCGGCCCAGGCCCAGCATTTT. The entire variable domain, with the rest obtained from reference TRBV18 and TRBJ1-5, is as follows: NAGVMQNPRHLVRRRGQEARLRCSPMKGHSHVYWYRQLPEEGLKFMVYLQKENIIDESGMPKERFSAEFPKEGPSILRIQQVVRGDSAAYFCASSFQGDPAQAQHFGDGTRLSIL.

The genes are TRBV15 and TRBJ2-1; 8 nucleotides align to TRBD1. This CDR3 is built from 15 residues. Unmatched junction bases numbered 6, after V lost 4 bases and J lost 4 bases. Germline lookup yields CDR1 LNHNV and CDR2 YYDKDF (reference sequence). CDR3 nucleotides: TGTGCCACCAGCACCCGGACAGGGCTGTACAATGAGCAGTTCTTC. This codes for CATSTRTGLYNEQFF. Full variable domain (rest looked up from reference TRBV15 and TRBJ2-1): DAMVIQNPRYQVTQFGKPVTLSCSQTLNHNVMYWYQQKSSQAPKLLFHYYDKDFNNEADTPDNFQSRRPNTSFCFLDIRSPGLGDTAMYLCATSTRTGLYNEQFFGPGTRLTVL.

This chain links TRBV28 with TRBJ2-7; D is unclear. CDR1 is MDHEN and CDR2 is SYDVKM in the germline V gene. The CDR3 has 11 residues. V was pared by 3 bases and J by 7 bases, with 7 bases between. CDR3 nucleotides: TGTGCCAGCAGTTTTGCCGAGGAGCAGTACTTC. Protein product: CASSFAEEQYF.

Regarding this clone: Other DNA sequences within the sample encode an identical CDR3. This chain uses TRBV19 with TRBJ1-1, with unresolved D. Germline assignment: CDR1 LNHDA and CDR2 SQIVND (reference sequence). V shed 1 base and J shed 5 bases, with 8 bases lying between them. There are 13 residues in the CDR3. CDR3 sequence (DNA): TGTGCCAGTAGTATAGGTGGGCTAACTGAAGCTTTCTTT. Translated: CASSIGGLTEAFF.

The V and J genes are TRBV2 and TRBJ2-5; 7 bases are a match to TRBD1. V dropped 4 bases and J dropped 1; count of bases not matched to a gene: 0. The CDR3 length is 13 residues. The germline CDR1 and CDR2 sequences are SNHLY and FYNNEI. CDR3 sequence: CASSGDSQETQYF. DNA for the CDR3: TGTGCCAGCAGTGGGGACAGCCAAGAGACCCAGTACTTC. Combining the CDR3 with reference TRBV2 and TRBJ2-5 gives the whole variable domain EPEVTQTPSHQVTQMGQEVILRCVPISNHLYFYWYRQILGQKVEFLVSFYNNEISEKSEIFDDQFSVERPDGSNFTLKIRSTKLEDSAMYFCASSGDSQETQYFGPGTRLLVL.

The chain is built from TRBV5-5 and TRBJ2-3; maybe TRBD2 (6 bases). The CDR3 has 13 amino acids. The V end was cut by 5 bases, the J end by 5 bases, with 12 bases between. Germline V lookup: CDR1 SGHKS, CDR2 YYEKEE (reference sequence). The DNA for the CDR3 is TGTGCCAGCAGTCCACTAGCAGTAGATACGCAGTATTTT. Translated: CASSPLAVDTQYF.

This clone was recorded only once. J is TRBJ2-7 and V is TRBV30; TRBD1 matches at 9 bases. The CDR3 runs 17 residues. Unmatched junction bases numbered 19, after V lost 8 bases and J lost 2 bases. CDR1 and CDR2 (germline): GTSNPN, SVGIG (reference sequence). The CDR3: CAGMVGISDRGTYEQYF. Written as DNA, the CDR3 is TGTGCCGGAATGGTGGGGATTTCGGACAGGGGAACCTACGAGCAGTACTTC.

This chain joins TRBV11-2 and TRBJ1-6, with D uncertain. V lost 2 bases, J lost 4 bases, and 9 bases lay in between. The germline V gene has CDR1 SGHAT and CDR2 FQNNGV. The CDR3 covers 15 residues. This CDR3 is CASSLFRDYNSPLHF. In DNA form, the CDR3 reads TGTGCCAGCAGCTTATTCCGGGATTATAATTCACCCCTCCACTTT.

The gene calls are TRBV18 and TRBJ1-2; 9 bases are shared with TRBD1. The CDR3 extends over 17 amino acids. In germline, CDR1 is KGHSH, CDR2 LQKENI. The J segment lost 0 bases and the V segment lost 8 bases, leaving 13 bases of the junction unmatched. CDR3 residues: CASRGGQGPSSNYGYTF. The CDR3 DNA follows: TGTGCCAGCAGAGGGGGACAGGGTCCTTCCTCTAACTATGGCTACACCTTC.

The gene calls are TRBV5-6 and TRBJ2-7; 10 bases are a match to TRBD1. The CDR3 runs 15 residues. J was trimmed by 5 bases and V by 4 bases; bases with no gene match: 9. Germline lookup yields CDR1 SGHDT and CDR2 YYEEEE. The CDR3 region is CASSRVRQGAHEQYF. The CDR3 DNA reads as TGTGCCAGCAGCCGAGTTAGACAGGGGGCCCACGAGCAGTACTTC.

This rearrangement joins TRBV28 to TRBJ1-4, with a tentative D call TRBD1 (6 bases). The CDR3 has 13 amino acids. Germline CDR1 MDHEN, CDR2 SYDVKM. V gave up 8 bases and J gave up 8 bases, with 15 bases separating them. CDR3: CASGGGGREKLFF. The CDR3, as DNA: TGTGCCAGCGGAGGGGGGGGAAGAGAAAAACTGTTTTTT.

The genes are TRBV6-5 and TRBJ1-1; D is undetermined. The V end was cut by 6 bases, the J end by 6 bases, with 17 bases between. Germline loops: CDR1 MNHEY, CDR2 SVGAGI. There are 14 residues in the CDR3. CDR3: CASRSTERGAEAFF. DNA of the CDR3: TGTGCCAGCAGAAGCACAGAGCGGGGAGCTGAAGCTTTCTTT.

The chain joins TRBV14 to TRBJ1-2; 8 nucleotides line up with TRBD1. The CDR3 has 14 residues. Losses at the gene ends were 4 bases for V and 7 bases for J; bases not matched to a gene: 8. Germline V gene lookup returns CDR1 SGHDN and CDR2 FVKESK. This CDR3 is CASSRDRGTGGYTF. CDR3 sequence (DNA): TGTGCCAGCAGCCGAGACAGGGGCACCGGTGGCTACACCTTC. Based on the CDR3 plus reference TRBV14 and TRBJ1-2, the full variable domain is EAGVTQFPSHSVIEKGQTVTLRCDPISGHDNLYWYRRVMGKEIKFLLHFVKESKQDESGMPNNRFLAERTGGTYSTLKVQPAELEDSGVYFCASSRDRGTGGYTFGSGTRLTVV.

The chain links TRBV20-1 to TRBJ2-5; maybe TRBD1 (6 bases). The V gene's germline CDR1 is DFQATT and CDR2 SNEGSKA (reference sequence). The V end was cut by 3 bases, the J end by 4 bases, with 18 bases between. The CDR3 has 15 residues. The CDR3 DNA is TGCAGTGCTAGTGGTGGGGGCTGGGGTTTAGAGACCCAGTACTTC. Encoded protein: CSASGGGWGLETQYF.

This chain uses TRBV5-6 with TRBJ2-7; 7 bases map to TRBD2. The CDR3 totals 14 residues. Per the germline V gene, CDR1 is SGHDT and CDR2 is YYEEEE. Trimming at V came to 2 bases and at J to 4 bases, leaving 6 bases not matched to a gene. The CDR3, as DNA: TGTGCCAGCAGCTTCGGGGGGAGTAGTTACGAGCAGTACTTC. Translating it yields CASSFGGSSYEQYF.

The chain carries TRBV27 and TRBJ2-7; D is possibly TRBD1 (6 bases). V was shortened by 4 bases and J by 3 bases, with 13 bases between the two germline ends. Germline CDR1 is MNHEY and CDR2 is SMNVEV (reference sequence). The CDR3 contains 14 residues. CDR3 protein: CASSYQGTFYEQYF. Here the CDR3 DNA reads TGTGCCAGCAGTTACCAGGGGACCTTCTACGAGCAGTACTTC.

This sequence joins TRBV19 and TRBJ1-6; 8 nucleotides align to TRBD1. The CDR3 extends over 18 amino acids. CDR1 LNHDA and CDR2 SQIVND come from the germline V gene (reference sequence). Unmatched junction bases numbered 10, after V lost 5 bases and J lost 1 base. The CDR3 region has the DNA TGTGCCAGTAGTGAAGACAGGGGAGCCGTGTCCTATAATTCACCCCTCCACTTT. It is translated as CASSEDRGAVSYNSPLHF.